The 21 T cell receptor beta chains presented below share a single source sample, sequenced in a study of blood T cell repertoires in COVID-19. Measured with immunoSEQ multiplex PCR; TCRdb has only the in-frame clones, and not every one. The sample shows fewer than 200,000 clones, about 88% of them seen only once. The sequenced sample consisted of PBMCs or T cells enriched from blood (not recorded which). The receptors were sampled from a woman in her thirties or forties in a cohort exposed to, infected with or recovered from COVID-19 (not recorded which).

The J gene is TRBJ2-7, the V gene TRBV12-3 or TRBV12-4; 7 positions agree with TRBD2. This CDR3 spans 13 amino acids. The V and J ends lost 5 bases and 3 bases, in that order; junction bases with no gene match: 4. The CDR3 nucleotides are TGTGCCAGCAGTGGACTAGTGGACTACGAGCAGTACTTC. Translating it yields CASSGLVDYEQYF.

Comments on this clone: A junction boundary mismatches the germline segment, possibly from a read error. The gene calls are TRBV19 and TRBJ2-7, with a possible D match to TRBD1 (6 bases). This CDR3 contains 13 residues. Germline-derived CDR1 and CDR2 are LNHDA and SQIVND (reference sequence). This chain's CDR3 is CASSLGQSSEQYF. The CDR3 DNA is TGTGCCAGTAGTTTAGGACAGTCCTCCGAGCAGTACTTC.

The rearrangement links TRBV2 to TRBJ2-2, with D uncertain. V was clipped by 5 bases and J by 5 bases, with 12 bases between them. Germline V gives CDR1 SNHLY, CDR2 FYNNEI. The CDR3 runs to 14 residues. The CDR3 loop is CASSRLPRTGELFF. The DNA of the CDR3 is TGTGCCAGCAGTCGTCTCCCGAGGACCGGGGAGCTGTTTTTT.

This clone was seen a single time. The chain is built from TRBV14 and TRBJ1-4, with 7 nucleotides matching TRBD1. Germline CDR1 SGHDN, CDR2 FVKESK. Trimming removed 8 bases from V and 7 bases from J; junction bases left unmatched: 7. There are 13 residues in the CDR3. The DNA of the CDR3 is TGTGCCAGCCTTAGGGGGCTATTTGAAAAACTGTTTTTT. The encoded protein is CASLRGLFEKLFF. Variable domain in full (rest from reference TRBV14 and TRBJ1-4): EAGVTQFPSHSVIEKGQTVTLRCDPISGHDNLYWYRRVMGKEIKFLLHFVKESKQDESGMPNNRFLAERTGGTYSTLKVQPAELEDSGVYFCASLRGLFEKLFFGSGTQLSVL.

This chain connects TRBV7-8 to TRBJ2-1; 13 nucleotides agree with TRBD2. Germline CDR1 SGHVS, CDR2 FQNEAQ. The ends lost 6 bases at V and 9 bases at J; junction bases unmatched: 8. This CDR3 has 15 residues. The CDR3, as DNA: TGTGCCAGCAGACCACTAGCGGGGGGGCCTCGTGAGCAGTTCTTC. This codes for CASRPLAGGPREQFF.

The J gene is TRBJ1-2, the V gene TRBV4-1; TRBD1 matches at 9 bases. Looked up from germline, CDR1 is MGHRA and CDR2 is YSYEKL. V shed 1 base, J shed 7 bases, and the junction held 7 bases outside the gene matches. The CDR3 contains 15 residues. The CDR3 here is CASSQGRTGGPGYTF. CDR3 nucleotides: TGCGCCAGCAGCCAAGGCCGAACAGGGGGCCCTGGCTACACCTTC.

There are a few counts of this clone. This chain uses TRBV7-6 with TRBJ2-1; 10 bases align to TRBD2. In germline, CDR1 is SGHVS, CDR2 FNYEAQ. Trimming at V came to 6 bases and at J to 9 bases, leaving 23 bases not matched to a gene. CDR3 size: 19 residues. CDR3 protein: CASSPRTLAGPRQDLEQFF. DNA of the CDR3: TGTGCCAGCAGTCCGCGGACACTAGCGGGGCCCCGCCAGGATCTTGAGCAGTTCTTC. Full variable domain (missing parts from reference TRBV7-6 and TRBJ2-1): GAGVSQSPRYKVTKRGQDVALRCDPISGHVSLYWYRQALGQGPEFLTYFNYEAQQDKSGLPNDRFSAERPEGSISTLTIQRTEQRDSAMYRCASSPRTLAGPRQDLEQFFGPGTRLTVL.

The V call is TRBV21-1, the J call TRBJ2-1; TRBD2, the table's D call, was not compared with the DNA. TRBV21-1 is marked as a pseudogene. This CDR3 comprises 16 residues. CDR3 in amino acids: CASSSRTSGSLNEQFF. The CDR3 region has the DNA TGTGCCAGCAGCTCGCGGACTAGCGGGAGCCTGAATGAGCAGTTCTTC.

The chain joins TRBV5-6 to TRBJ1-6; D perhaps matches TRBD1 (6 bases). V was pared by 5 bases and J by 10 bases, with 22 bases between. The CDR3 has 16 amino acids. In germline, CDR1 is SGHDT, CDR2 YYEEEE. The CDR3 DNA follows: TGTGCCAGCAGGGTAAAGGGGGATGAAACCCCCTCACCCCTCCACTTT. It translates to CASRVKGDETPSPLHF.

The chain joins TRBV3-1 (or the pseudogene TRBV3-2) to TRBJ1-2, with D possibly being TRBD1 (5 bases). Germline V gives CDR1 LGHDT, CDR2 YNNKEL (reference sequence). V gave up 4 bases and J gave up 2 bases, with 14 bases separating them. There are 15 residues in the CDR3. The CDR3 nucleotides are TGTGCCAGCAGCCGGGGGGGGGAGCTAAACTATGGCTACACCTTC. It translates to CASSRGGELNYGYTF.

The chain joins TRBV12-3 or TRBV12-4 to TRBJ2-7; D gene unclear. The V end lost 2 bases, the J end lost 5 bases, and 10 bases lay between the germline ends. There are 13 residues in the CDR3. As DNA, the CDR3 is TGTGCCAGCAGTTTATCCCCCCCGGACGAGCAGTACTTC. It is translated as CASSLSPPDEQYF.

This clone was counted a single time. V is TRBV5-5 and J is TRBJ1-4; a weak D match, TRBD1 (5 bases). The CDR3 has 14 amino acids. The germline V gene has CDR1 SGHKS and CDR2 YYEKEE (reference sequence). Trimming removed 1 base at V and 7 bases at J, with 11 bases between. The CDR3 coding sequence is TGTGCCAGCAGCTTGCGTTGGGGGGGTGAAAAACTGTTTTTT. Protein sequence: CASSLRWGGEKLFF.

The V call is TRBV15, the J call TRBJ2-7; TRBD1 aligns across 7 bases. The V segment lost 5 bases and the J segment 1 base; nucleotides outside the gene matches: 5. The CDR3 consists of 14 residues. In germline, CDR1 is LNHNV, CDR2 YYDKDF (reference sequence). The CDR3 DNA sequence: TGTGCCACCAGCGGCAGGGACAGTTCCTACGAGCAGTACTTC. It translates to CATSGRDSSYEQYF.

The chain carries TRBV27 and TRBJ1-5; D is uncertain. The germline V gene has CDR1 MNHEY and CDR2 SMNVEV (reference sequence). The CDR3 sequence is 15 residues long. Between the trimmed V and J ends, which lost 3 bases and 2 bases, there was a span of 11 bases. The CDR3 DNA is TGTGCCAGCAGTTTGGGGAGGACGGGCAATCAGCCCCAGCATTTT. As protein: CASSLGRTGNQPQHF.

V usage is TRBV6-5 and J usage is TRBJ1-4; D perhaps matches TRBD1 (5 bases). V was pared by 2 bases and J by 0 bases, with 10 bases between. CDR1 and CDR2 from the germline V gene are MNHEY and SVGAGI. The CDR3 contains 16 residues. For the CDR3, the DNA is TGTGCCAGCAGTTACCAGGGATTTGCAACTAATGAAAAACTGTTTTTT. This codes for CASSYQGFATNEKLFF.

The rearrangement links TRBV10-3 to TRBJ1-2; D perhaps matches TRBD1 (6 bases). Trimming left V 4 bases short and J 3 bases short, with 18 bases between. The CDR3 consists of 16 residues. CDR1 is ENHRY and CDR2 is SYGVKD in the germline V gene. This CDR3 is CAISGAGTFGDYGYTF. CDR3 coding DNA: TGTGCCATCAGTGGGGCCGGGACATTCGGGGACTATGGCTACACCTTC.

The J gene is TRBJ1-2, the V gene TRBV7-8; D is undetermined. Trimming pared 0 bases from V and 0 bases from J, leaving 5 bases between. The CDR3 length is 14 residues. Germline lookup yields CDR1 SGHVS and CDR2 FQNEAQ. The DNA of the CDR3 is TGTGCCAGCAGCTTAGCCATTGCTAACTATGGCTACACCTTC. Its protein is CASSLAIANYGYTF.

V and J are TRBV5-4 and TRBJ1-1; 7 bases are a match to TRBD1. The CDR3 is made up of 14 amino acids. V was clipped by 8 bases and J by 7 bases; unmatched bases: 14. Germline CDR1 is SGHNT and CDR2 is YYREEE (reference sequence). As DNA, the CDR3 is TGTGCCAGTCAGGCAGGAGGAGGGGGCGTTGAAGCTTTCTTT. Translation: CASQAGGGGVEAFF.

The chain uses TRBV20-1 and TRBJ2-5; no clear D gene. CDR1 is DFQATT and CDR2 is SNEGSKA in the germline V gene (reference sequence). There are 11 residues in the CDR3. Trimming took off 7 bases at V and 3 bases at J, with 9 bases between the two ends. Written as DNA, the CDR3 is TGCAGTGGAGGTAGTAAAGAGACCCAGTACTTC. The encoded protein is CSGGSKETQYF.

This clone has just one count. The rearrangement joins TRBV4-1 to TRBJ1-1; 8 nucleotides align to TRBD1. This CDR3 has 14 residues. Trimming took 4 bases from V and 6 from J; bases not matched to a gene: 7. Germline V gene lookup returns CDR1 MGHRA and CDR2 YSYEKL. This CDR3 reads CASSLTGGRPEAFF. The CDR3 DNA sequence: TGCGCCAGCAGCCTAACAGGGGGACGGCCTGAAGCTTTCTTT.

The chain links TRBV14 to TRBJ2-7; 10 bases are a match to TRBD2. This CDR3 has 16 residues. Germline V gene sequence: CDR1 SGHDN, CDR2 FVKESK. The junction had 7 bases not matched to a gene; V was cut back by 0 bases and J by 5 bases. Here the CDR3 DNA reads TGTGCCAGCAGCCAAGATCCAGCGGGGGGGCGGAACGAGCAGTACTTC. It yields the protein CASSQDPAGGRNEQYF.